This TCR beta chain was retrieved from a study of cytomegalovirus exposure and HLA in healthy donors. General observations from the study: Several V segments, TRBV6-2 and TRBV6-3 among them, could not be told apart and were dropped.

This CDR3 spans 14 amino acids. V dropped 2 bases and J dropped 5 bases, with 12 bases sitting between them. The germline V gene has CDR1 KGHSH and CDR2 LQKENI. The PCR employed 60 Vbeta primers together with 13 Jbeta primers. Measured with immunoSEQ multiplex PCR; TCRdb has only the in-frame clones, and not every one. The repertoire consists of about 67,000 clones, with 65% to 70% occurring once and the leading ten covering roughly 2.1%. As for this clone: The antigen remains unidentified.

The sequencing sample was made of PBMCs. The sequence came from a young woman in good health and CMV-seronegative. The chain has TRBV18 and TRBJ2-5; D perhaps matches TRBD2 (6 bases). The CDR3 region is CASSPGGNGETQYF. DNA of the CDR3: TGTGCCAGCTCACCAGGCGGGAATGGGGAGACCCAGTACTTC.